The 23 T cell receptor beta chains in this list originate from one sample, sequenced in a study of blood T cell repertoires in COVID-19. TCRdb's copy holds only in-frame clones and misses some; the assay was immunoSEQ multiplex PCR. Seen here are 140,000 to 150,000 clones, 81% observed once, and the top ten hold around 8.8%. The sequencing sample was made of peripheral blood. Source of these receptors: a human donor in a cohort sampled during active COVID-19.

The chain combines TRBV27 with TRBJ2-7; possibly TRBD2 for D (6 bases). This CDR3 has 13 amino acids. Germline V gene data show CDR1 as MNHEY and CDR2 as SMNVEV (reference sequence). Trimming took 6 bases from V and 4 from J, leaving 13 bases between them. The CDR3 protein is CASRHTSSYEQYF. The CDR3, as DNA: TGTGCCAGCAGACACACTAGCAGTTACGAGCAGTACTTC.

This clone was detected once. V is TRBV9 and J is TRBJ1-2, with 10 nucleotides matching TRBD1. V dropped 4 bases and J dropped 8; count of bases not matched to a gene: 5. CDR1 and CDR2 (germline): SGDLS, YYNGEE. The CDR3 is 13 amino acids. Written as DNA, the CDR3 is TGTGCCAGCAGCATATGGACAGGGGGAGGCTACACCTTC. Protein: CASSIWTGGGYTF.

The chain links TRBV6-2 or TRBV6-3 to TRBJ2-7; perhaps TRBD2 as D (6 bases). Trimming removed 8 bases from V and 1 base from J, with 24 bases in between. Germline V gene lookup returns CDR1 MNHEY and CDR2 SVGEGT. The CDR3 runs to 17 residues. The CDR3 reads CASRPSGVLSSSYEQYF. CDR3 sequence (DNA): TGTGCCAGCCGCCCATCGGGAGTTTTGAGCTCGTCCTACGAGCAGTACTTC.

The CDR3: CASSLGSGGSYNEQFF. For the CDR3, the DNA is TGTGCCAGCAGCTTGGGGAGCGGGGGCTCCTACAATGAGCAGTTCTTC. The chain combines TRBV5-6 with TRBJ2-1, with 8 bases aligning to TRBD2. The ends lost 0 bases at V and 0 bases at J; junction bases unmatched: 2. The germline V gene has CDR1 SGHDT and CDR2 YYEEEE. This CDR3 has 16 residues.

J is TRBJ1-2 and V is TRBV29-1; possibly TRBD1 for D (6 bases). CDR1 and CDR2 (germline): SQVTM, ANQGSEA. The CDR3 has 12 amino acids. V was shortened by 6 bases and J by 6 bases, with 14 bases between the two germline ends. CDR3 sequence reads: CSVGRDTNGYTF. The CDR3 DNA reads TGCAGCGTGGGCCGGGACACCAATGGCTACACCTTC.

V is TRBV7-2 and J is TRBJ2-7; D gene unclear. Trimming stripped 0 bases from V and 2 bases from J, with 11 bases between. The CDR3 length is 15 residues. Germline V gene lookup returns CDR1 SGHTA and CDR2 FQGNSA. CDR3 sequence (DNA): TGTGCCAGCAGCTTAGCCACAGCAGCCACCTACGAGCAGTACTTC. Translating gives CASSLATAATYEQYF.

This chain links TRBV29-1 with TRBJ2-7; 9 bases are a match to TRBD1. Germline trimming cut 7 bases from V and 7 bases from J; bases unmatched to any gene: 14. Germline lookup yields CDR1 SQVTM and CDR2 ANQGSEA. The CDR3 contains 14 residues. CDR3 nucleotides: TGCAGCGCAAAACCCGGGACAGGGCCGGGAGAGCAGTACTTC. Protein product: CSAKPGTGPGEQYF.

DNA for the CDR3: TGTGCCAGCAGCCCGAGGGACAGGGGTGCGCAGTACTTC. It is translated as CASSPRDRGAQYF. This sequence joins TRBV7-2 and TRBJ2-7; 10 nucleotides line up with TRBD1. CDR1 and CDR2 from the germline V gene are SGHTA and FQGNSA. The J segment lost 9 bases and the V segment lost 5 bases, leaving 7 bases of the junction unmatched. The CDR3 totals 13 residues.

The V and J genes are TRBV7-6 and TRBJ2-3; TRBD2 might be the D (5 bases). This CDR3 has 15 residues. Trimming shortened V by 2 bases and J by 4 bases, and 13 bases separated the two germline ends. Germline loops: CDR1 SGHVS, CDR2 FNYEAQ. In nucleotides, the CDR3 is TGTGCCAGCAGCTTACAGGACTCTCGGTCAGATACGCAGTATTTT. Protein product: CASSLQDSRSDTQYF.

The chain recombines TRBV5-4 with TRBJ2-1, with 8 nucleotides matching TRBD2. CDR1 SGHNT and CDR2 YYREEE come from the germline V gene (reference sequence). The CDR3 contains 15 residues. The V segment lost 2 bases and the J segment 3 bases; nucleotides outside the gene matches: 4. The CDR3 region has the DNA TGTGCCAGCAGCTTTATGAGCGGGAGCTACAATGAGCAGTTCTTC. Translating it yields CASSFMSGSYNEQFF.

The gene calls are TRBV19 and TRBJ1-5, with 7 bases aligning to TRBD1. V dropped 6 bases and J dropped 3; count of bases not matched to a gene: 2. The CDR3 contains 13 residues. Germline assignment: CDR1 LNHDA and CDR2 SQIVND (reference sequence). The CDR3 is CASRGQYNQPQHF. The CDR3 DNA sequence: TGTGCCAGTAGGGGACAGTACAATCAGCCCCAGCATTTT.

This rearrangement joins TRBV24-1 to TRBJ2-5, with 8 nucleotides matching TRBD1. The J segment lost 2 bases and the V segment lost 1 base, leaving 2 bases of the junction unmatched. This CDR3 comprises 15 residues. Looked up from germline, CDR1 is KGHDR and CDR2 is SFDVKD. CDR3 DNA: TGTGCCACCAGTGATTTTCGACAGGGGCAAGAGACCCAGTACTTC. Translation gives CATSDFRQGQETQYF.

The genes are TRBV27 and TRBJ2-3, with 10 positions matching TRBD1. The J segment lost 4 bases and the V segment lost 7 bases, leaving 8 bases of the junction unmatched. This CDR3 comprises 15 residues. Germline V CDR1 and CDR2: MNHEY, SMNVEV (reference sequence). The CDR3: CASTRDRGGSDTQYF. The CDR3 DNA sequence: TGTGCCAGCACCCGGGACAGGGGAGGATCAGATACGCAGTATTTT.

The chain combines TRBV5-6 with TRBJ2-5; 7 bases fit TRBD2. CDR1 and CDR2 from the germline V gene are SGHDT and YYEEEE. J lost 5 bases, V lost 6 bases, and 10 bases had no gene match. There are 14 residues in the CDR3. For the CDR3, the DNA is TGTGCCAGCAACCTGGGGGGGACGGGGGAGACCCAGTACTTC. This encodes CASNLGGTGETQYF.

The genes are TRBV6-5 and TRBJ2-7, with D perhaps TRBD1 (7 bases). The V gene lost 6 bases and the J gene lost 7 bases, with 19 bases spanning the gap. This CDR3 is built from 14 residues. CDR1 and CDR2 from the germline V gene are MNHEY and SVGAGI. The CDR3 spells CASRGLTGYGEQYF. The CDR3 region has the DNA TGTGCCAGCAGGGGACTGACAGGGTATGGAGAGCAGTACTTC.

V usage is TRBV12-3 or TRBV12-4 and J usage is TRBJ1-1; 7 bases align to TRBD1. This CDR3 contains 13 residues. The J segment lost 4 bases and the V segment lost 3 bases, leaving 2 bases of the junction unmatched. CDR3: CASSFSGGTEAFF. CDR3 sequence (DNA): TGTGCCAGCAGTTTCTCAGGGGGCACTGAAGCTTTCTTT.

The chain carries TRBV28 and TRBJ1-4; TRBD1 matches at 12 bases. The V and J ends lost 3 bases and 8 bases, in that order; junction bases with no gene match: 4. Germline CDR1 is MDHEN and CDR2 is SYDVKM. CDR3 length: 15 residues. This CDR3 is CASSLGQGAREKLFF. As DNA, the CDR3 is TGTGCCAGCAGTTTGGGACAGGGGGCGAGGGAAAAACTGTTTTTT.

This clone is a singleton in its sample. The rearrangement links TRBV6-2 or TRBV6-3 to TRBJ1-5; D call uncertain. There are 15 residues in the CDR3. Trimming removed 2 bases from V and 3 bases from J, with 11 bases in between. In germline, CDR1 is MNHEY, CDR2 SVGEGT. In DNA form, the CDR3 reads TGTGCCAGCAGTTACAAGCCAGGATTCAATCAGCCCCAGCATTTT. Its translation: CASSYKPGFNQPQHF.

CDR3 amino acids: CASSSPSAMQYF. The CDR3 bases are TGTGCCAGCAGTTCCCCGAGTGCCATGCAGTACTTC. The chain couples TRBV12-3 or TRBV12-4 to TRBJ2-7; no clear D gene. Trimming stripped 4 bases from V and 9 bases from J, with 13 bases between. The CDR3 loop spans 12 amino acids.

In DNA form, the CDR3 reads TGTGCCAGCAGTTACTGGAACAGGGCTATGAACACTGAAGCTTTCTTT. Its protein is CASSYWNRAMNTEAFF. The V call is TRBV6-2 or TRBV6-3, the J call TRBJ1-1, with a weak D call TRBD1 (6 bases). The germline V and J ends were trimmed by 1 base and 0 bases, with 12 bases remaining between them. The CDR3 runs to 16 residues. Germline CDR1 reads MNHEY; CDR2 reads SVGEGT.

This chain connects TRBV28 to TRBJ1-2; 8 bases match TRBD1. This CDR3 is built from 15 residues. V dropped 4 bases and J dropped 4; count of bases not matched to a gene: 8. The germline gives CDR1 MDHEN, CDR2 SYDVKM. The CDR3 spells CASSSSTGAGYGYTF. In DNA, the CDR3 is TGTGCCAGCAGTTCCTCGACAGGGGCCGGCTATGGCTACACCTTC.

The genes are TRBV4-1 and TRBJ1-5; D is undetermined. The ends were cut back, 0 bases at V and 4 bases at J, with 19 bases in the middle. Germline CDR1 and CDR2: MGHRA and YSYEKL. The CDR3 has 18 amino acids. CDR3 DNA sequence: TGCGCCAGCAGCCAAGACGAGGTCGTGAGGAGACGGAATCAGCCCCAGCATTTT. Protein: CASSQDEVVRRRNQPQHF.

The DNA for the CDR3 is TGTGCCAGCAGTGGGAGCGGGCAACCGAACACTGAAGCTTTCTTT. Protein product: CASSGSGQPNTEAFF. This chain links TRBV6-2 or TRBV6-3 with TRBJ1-1; D call uncertain. Germline V CDR1 and CDR2: MNHEY, SVGEGT. The CDR3 is 15 amino acids. The V end lost 5 bases, the J end lost 1 base, and 14 bases lay between the germline ends.